This TCR beta chain derives from a study of T cells in women clearing cervical HPV infection. Study-wide background: Cases were women with histologically confirmed HPV16-related CIN3 or worse, including a couple of invasive cancers. For cases, blood was sampled a median 149 days after lesion detection, interquartile range roughly 80 to 200 days.

All donors had a single incident cervical HPV16 infection, not prevalent. The CDR3 is made up of 14 amino acids. V lost 6 bases and J lost 7, with 18 bases in between. In germline, CDR1 is PRHDT, CDR2 FYEKMQ (reference sequence). A word on this clone: The read ends 3 residues shy of where the CDR3 ends; the end is completed using the germline J gene.

TCRdb's copy holds only in-frame clones and misses some; the assay was immunoSEQ multiplex PCR. This sample's table reports 25,000 to 35,000 clones. The chain joins TRBV13 to TRBJ1-1, with D possibly matching TRBD1 (5 bases). Sequenced input: blood buffy coat. This TCR derives from a woman between 18 and 75 years old with a cervical HPV16 infection that either progressed to CIN3+ or cleared (not recorded which). CDR3 DNA, as far as it was read: TGTGCCAGCAGTGAACTCAGGGATACACGTGAA. Translated, it gives CASSELRDTRE. From start to end, the CDR3 is CASSELRDTREAFF.